These 20 T cell receptor beta chains originate from one sample sequenced in a study of blood T cells in healthy people across ages. Next came a second PCR, run for about 7 to 12 cycles, which used a sample-barcoded 5' primer along with a J-beta primer mix. TCRdb used MiXCR to reprocess the 5' RACE reads, holding one entry per CDR3 protein. Here the sample spans more than 900,000 distinct CDR3 sequences, 20% to 25% being singletons. This same sample was also part of a study on T cells of mothers and their children.

The sequencing sample was made of blood. The receptors derive from a girl under 10 years old in good health.

The rearrangement joins TRBV6-5 to TRBJ2-1; no reliable D call. The CDR3 extends over 15 amino acids. The ends were cut back, 5 bases at V and 0 bases at J, with 11 bases in the middle. The V gene's germline CDR1 is MNHEY and CDR2 SVGAGI. Written as DNA, the CDR3 is TGTGCCAGCAGTCGAGTGAGGAGCTCCTACAATGAGCAGTTCTTC. Its translation: CASSRVRSSYNEQFF.

CDR3 sequence: CASRATGTTLHF. DNA for the CDR3: TGTGCCAGCAGGGCAACCGGGACAACCCTCCACTTT. The rearrangement joins TRBV12-3 or TRBV12-4 to TRBJ1-6, with D possibly being TRBD1 (6 bases). Trimming left V 6 bases short and J 14 bases short, with 14 bases between. There are 12 residues in the CDR3.

V gene TRBV7-9 combines with J gene TRBJ2-3, with a weak D call TRBD2 (5 bases). V lost 8 bases and J 1 base, leaving 10 bases between the germline ends. Per the germline V gene, CDR1 is SEHNR and CDR2 is FQNEAQ (reference sequence). This CDR3 region has 13 residues. The CDR3 sequence: CASQADRTDTQYF. The CDR3 DNA reads as TGTGCCAGCCAAGCGGACCGCACAGATACGCAGTATTTT.

CDR3 nucleotides: TGTGCCAGCAGCTTCGGACGCTACAATGAGCAGTTCTTC. Protein product: CASSFGRYNEQFF. This chain links TRBV7-2 with TRBJ2-5, with unresolved D. Judging by the DNA end, TRBJ2-1 fits better; the J call may be wrong. The CDR3 sequence is 13 residues long. CDR1 SGHTA and CDR2 FQGNSA come from the germline V gene.

In its sample, this clonotype was seen a few times. This chain uses TRBV11-3 with TRBJ1-5; 8 positions match TRBD1. CDR1 and CDR2 (germline): SGHNT, YENEEA. Trimming at V came to 5 bases and at J to 4 bases, leaving 4 bases not matched to a gene. The CDR3 covers 14 residues. CDR3 DNA sequence: TGTGCCAGCAGCCCGACAGGGGCGAATCAGCCCCAGCATTTT. It yields the protein CASSPTGANQPQHF.

This clonotype has just a few counts. V and J are TRBV29-1 and TRBJ1-4; 10 positions agree with TRBD1. J gave up 8 bases and V 4 bases, and 4 bases lay outside the gene matches. Germline V lookup: CDR1 SQVTM, CDR2 ANQGSEA. This CDR3 contains 13 residues. CDR3 in amino acids: CSVAVTGGEKLFF. The DNA for the CDR3 is TGCAGCGTTGCCGTGACAGGGGGCGAAAAACTGTTTTTT.

This clonotype appeared many times. One end of the junction fails to match germline, which may point to a read error. This chain joins TRBV5-1 and TRBJ2-1, with no clear D. Germline CDR1 and CDR2: SGHRS and YFSETQ. This CDR3 is built from 11 residues. In DNA, the CDR3 is TGTGCCAGCAGCTTAGGTCCGGAGCAGTTCTTC. This gives the protein CASSLGPEQFF. Based on the CDR3 plus reference TRBV5-1 and TRBJ2-1, the full variable domain is KAGVTQTPRYLIKTRGQQVTLSCSPISGHRSVSWYQQTPGQGLQFLFEYFSETQRNKGNFPGRFSGRQFSNSRSEMNVSTLELGDSALYLCASSLGPEQFFGPGTRLTVL.

The V call is TRBV28, the J call TRBJ2-5, with D possibly called TRBD1 or TRBD2 (6 bases each). The J call may be faulty, since TRBJ2-1 better matches the DNA end. The CDR3 is 15 amino acids. The germline V gene encodes CDR1 MDHEN and CDR2 SYDVKM. CDR3 loop: CASSLGGWGDNEQFF. CDR3 sequence (DNA): TGTGCCAGCAGTTTAGGGGGCTGGGGGGACAATGAGCAGTTCTTC.

The rearrangement joins TRBV7-8 to TRBJ2-2, with 11 bases identical to TRBD2. The CDR3 contains 15 residues. V lost 5 bases, J lost 4 bases, and 3 bases stayed unmatched. CDR1 and CDR2 from the germline V gene are SGHVS and FQNEAQ. The CDR3 DNA follows: TGTGCCAGCAGCGATCTAGCGGGAGGCACCGGGGAGCTGTTTTTT. It encodes CASSDLAGGTGELFF.

This chain joins TRBV6-2 or TRBV6-3 and TRBJ1-2, with D possibly matching TRBD1 (5 bases). The CDR3 consists of 16 residues. Per the germline V gene, CDR1 is MNHEY and CDR2 is SVGEGT. With 4 bases removed from V and 4 bases from J, the gap between germline ends came to 19 bases. The CDR3 loop reads CASSSSTRGRIYGYTF. The DNA of the CDR3 is TGTGCCAGCAGTTCATCGACGAGGGGCCGAATCTATGGCTACACCTTC.

This clonotype was picked up a small number of times. The V and J genes are TRBV6-6 and TRBJ2-7; D could derive from TRBD1 or TRBD2 (5 bases each). CDR1 is MNHNY, CDR2 SVGAGI, per germline (reference sequence). The CDR3 runs to 11 residues. With 2 bases removed from V and 6 bases from J, the gap between germline ends came to 5 bases. The CDR3 region is CASSYGTEQYF. The CDR3 DNA sequence: TGTGCCAGCAGTTACGGGACCGAGCAGTACTTC.

This clonotype was observed a handful of times. The chain links TRBV11-2 to TRBJ2-5, with D perhaps matching TRBD2 (6 bases). From germline, CDR1 is SGHAT and CDR2 FQNNGV. V was pared by 4 bases and J by 1 base, with 22 bases between. The length of the CDR3 is 18 residues. The CDR3 region is CASSSEAGIKSGQETQYF. CDR3 coding DNA: TGTGCCAGCAGCTCGGAGGCGGGGATTAAAAGCGGCCAAGAGACCCAGTACTTC.

This clonotype was picked up a small number of times. The CDR3 nucleotides are TGCAGCGTAAGGTCGGGGTTTCCTATCGGTGAGCAGTTCTTC. Translating gives CSVRSGFPIGEQFF. The chain has TRBV29-1 and TRBJ2-1; TRBD2 might be the D (5 bases). Germline V gene lookup returns CDR1 SQVTM and CDR2 ANQGSEA. Trimming took 6 bases from V and 9 from J, leaving 21 bases between them. The CDR3 length is 14 residues.

This clonotype appeared a few times. The rearrangement links TRBV7-2 to TRBJ2-3; 10 positions match TRBD2. The CDR3 consists of 15 residues. J lost 3 bases, V lost 3 bases, and 3 bases had no gene match. Germline V gene data show CDR1 as SGHTA and CDR2 as FQGNSA. The DNA of the CDR3 is TGTGCCAGCAGCTTTACTAGCGGGGAAACAGATACGCAGTATTTT. It encodes CASSFTSGETDTQYF.

J is TRBJ2-5 and V is TRBV1; the table names TRBD1, a call not compared with the DNA. The J call may be wrong; the DNA end is better matched by TRBJ2-1. TRBV1 constitutes a pseudogene. The CDR3 spans 17 residues. This chain's CDR3 is CTSSQDMGLVGAGEQFF. The CDR3 DNA reads as TGCACCAGCAGCCAAGATATGGGGCTAGTTGGGGCGGGTGAGCAGTTCTTC.

This clonotype was detected only once. The chain uses TRBV10-3 and TRBJ1-5, with 7 positions matching TRBD1. Losses at the gene ends were 0 bases for V and 5 bases for J; bases not matched to a gene: 4. CDR1 is ENHRY and CDR2 is SYGVKD in the germline V gene. CDR3 size: 15 residues. CDR3 region: CAISESGQGDQPQHF. The CDR3 coding sequence is TGTGCCATCAGTGAGTCGGGGCAGGGGGATCAGCCCCAGCATTTT.

This clonotype has a handful of counts. The chain is built from TRBV12-3 or TRBV12-4 and TRBJ1-1, with D uncertain. The CDR3 is 14 amino acids. Trimming shortened V by 8 bases and J by 0 bases, and 13 bases separated the two germline ends. CDR3 sequence reads: CASGSHVMNTEAFF. CDR3 sequence (DNA): TGTGCCAGCGGGTCACACGTTATGAACACTGAAGCTTTCTTT.

This clonotype came up a few times. The chain uses TRBV20-1 and TRBJ2-5; tentatively, D is TRBD2 (5 bases). The J call may be in error: the DNA end matches TRBJ2-1 better. This CDR3 is 16 amino acids long. Looked up from germline, CDR1 is DFQATT and CDR2 is SNEGSKA (reference sequence). CDR3 sequence: CSASGMADYQYNEQFF. Here the CDR3 DNA reads TGCAGTGCTAGCGGGATGGCAGACTACCAATACAATGAGCAGTTCTTC.

The rearrangement uses TRBV6-1 and TRBJ1-1; 8 bases match TRBD1. The CDR3 loop spans 14 amino acids. V lost 5 bases, J lost 4 bases, and 6 bases stayed unmatched. Germline V gene lookup returns CDR1 MNHNS and CDR2 SASEGT. The CDR3 DNA is TGTGCCAGCAGTCGACAGGGGTGGGTCACTGAAGCTTTCTTT. The encoded protein is CASSRQGWVTEAFF.

This clonotype was observed a few times. This CDR3 is CASQGARSFWETQYF. The CDR3 nucleotides read TGTGCCAGCCAGGGGGCTCGATCCTTTTGGGAGACCCAGTACTTC. V and J are TRBV7-9 and TRBJ2-5, with 8 bases matching TRBD1. This CDR3 region has 15 residues. The germline CDR1 and CDR2 sequences are SEHNR and FQNEAQ (reference sequence). Trimming took 8 bases from V and 5 from J; bases not matched to a gene: 13.